This T cell receptor beta chain was captured in a study of shared clonotypes between healthy human individuals. Terminally differentiated effector memory CD45RA+ cells were excluded by CCR7 positive selection of CD45RO-negative cells. Germline V gives CDR1 SGDLS, CDR2 YYNGEE. Trimming took 5 bases from V and 2 from J; bases not matched to a gene: 25. The CDR3 loop spans 20 amino acids. Sequencing was performed with immunoSEQ multiplex PCR; in TCRdb, only in-frame clones are kept and a portion is missing. Of about 820,000 clones in the sample, about 91% were seen once. This chain links TRBV9 with TRBJ2-7; 7 nucleotides align to TRBD1. The sequenced sample consisted of naive CD8+ T cells sorted from blood. The receptor was isolated from a man aged 30 to 45 in good health. CDR3 sequence: CASRFTPTTQPSGTAYEQYF. The CDR3 DNA reads TGTGCCAGCAGGTTCACGCCCACGACCCAACCCTCCGGGACAGCCTACGAGCAGTACTTC.